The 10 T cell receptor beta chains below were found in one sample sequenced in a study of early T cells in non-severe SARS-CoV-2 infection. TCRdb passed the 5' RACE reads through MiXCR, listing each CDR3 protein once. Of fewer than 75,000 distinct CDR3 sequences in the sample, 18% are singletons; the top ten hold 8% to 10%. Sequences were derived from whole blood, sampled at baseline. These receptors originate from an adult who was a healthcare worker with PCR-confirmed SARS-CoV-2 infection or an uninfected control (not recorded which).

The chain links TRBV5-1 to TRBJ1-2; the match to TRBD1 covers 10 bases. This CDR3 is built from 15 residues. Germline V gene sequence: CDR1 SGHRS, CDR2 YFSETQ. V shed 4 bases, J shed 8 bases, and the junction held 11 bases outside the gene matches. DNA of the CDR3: TGCGCCAGCAGCCCTAGGACAGGGGGAAGTATGGGCTACACCTTC. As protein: CASSPRTGGSMGYTF.

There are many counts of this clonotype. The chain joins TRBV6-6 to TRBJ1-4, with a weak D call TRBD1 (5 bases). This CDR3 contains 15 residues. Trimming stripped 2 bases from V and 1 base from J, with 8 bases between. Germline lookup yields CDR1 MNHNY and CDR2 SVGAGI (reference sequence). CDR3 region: CASSYGQGTNEKLFF. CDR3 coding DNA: TGTGCCAGCAGTTACGGGCAGGGAACTAATGAAAAACTGTTTTTT.

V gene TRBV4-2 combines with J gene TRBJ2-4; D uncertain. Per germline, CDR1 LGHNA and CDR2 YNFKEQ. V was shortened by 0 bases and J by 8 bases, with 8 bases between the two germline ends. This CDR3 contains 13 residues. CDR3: CASSQERSDIQYF. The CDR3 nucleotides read TGTGCCAGCAGCCAAGAAAGGAGCGACATTCAGTACTTC.

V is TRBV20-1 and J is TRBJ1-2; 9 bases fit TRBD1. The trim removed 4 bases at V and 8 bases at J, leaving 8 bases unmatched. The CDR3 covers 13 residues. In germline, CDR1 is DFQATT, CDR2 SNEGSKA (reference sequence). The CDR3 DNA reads TGCAGTGCTATTAAGACAGGGGGTTACGGCTACACCTTC. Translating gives CSAIKTGGYGYTF.

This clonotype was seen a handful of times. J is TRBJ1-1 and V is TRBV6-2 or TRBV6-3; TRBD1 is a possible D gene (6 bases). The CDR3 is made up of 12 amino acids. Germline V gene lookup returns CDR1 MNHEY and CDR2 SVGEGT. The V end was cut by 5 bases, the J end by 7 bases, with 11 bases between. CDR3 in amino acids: CASSIGQNEAFF. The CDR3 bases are TGTGCCAGCAGTATAGGACAGAATGAAGCTTTCTTT.

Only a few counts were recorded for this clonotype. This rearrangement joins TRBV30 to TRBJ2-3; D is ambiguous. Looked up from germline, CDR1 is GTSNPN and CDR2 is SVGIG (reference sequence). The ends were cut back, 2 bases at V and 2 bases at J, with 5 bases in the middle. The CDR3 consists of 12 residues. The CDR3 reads CAWSFATDTQYF. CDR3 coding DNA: TGTGCCTGGAGTTTCGCCACAGATACGCAGTATTTT.

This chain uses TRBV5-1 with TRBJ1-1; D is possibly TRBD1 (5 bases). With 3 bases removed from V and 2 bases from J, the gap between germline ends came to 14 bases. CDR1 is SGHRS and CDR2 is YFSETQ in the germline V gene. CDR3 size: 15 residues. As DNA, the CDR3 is TGCGCCAGCAGCTGGACGTCAGGGTCCAACACTGAAGCTTTCTTT. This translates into CASSWTSGSNTEAFF.

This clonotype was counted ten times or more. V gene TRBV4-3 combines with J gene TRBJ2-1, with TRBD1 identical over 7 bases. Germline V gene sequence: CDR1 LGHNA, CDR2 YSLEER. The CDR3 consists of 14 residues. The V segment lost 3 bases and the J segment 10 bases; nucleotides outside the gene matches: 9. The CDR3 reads CASSQAGDSREQFF. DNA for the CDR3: TGCGCCAGCAGCCAGGCCGGGGACAGCCGGGAGCAGTTCTTC.

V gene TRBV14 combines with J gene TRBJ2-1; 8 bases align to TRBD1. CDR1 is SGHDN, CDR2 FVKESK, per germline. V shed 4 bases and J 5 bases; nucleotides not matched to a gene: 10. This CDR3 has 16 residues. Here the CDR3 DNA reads TGTGCCAGCAGCCCATGGACAGGGAGGACTAACAATGAGCAGTTCTTC. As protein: CASSPWTGRTNNEQFF.

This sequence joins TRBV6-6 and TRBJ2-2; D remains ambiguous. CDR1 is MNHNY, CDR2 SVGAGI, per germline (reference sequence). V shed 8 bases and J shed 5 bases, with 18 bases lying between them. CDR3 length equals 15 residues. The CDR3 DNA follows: TGTGCCAGCTCCGAAGTGAGGACGCAGACCGGGGAGCTGTTTTTT. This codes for CASSEVRTQTGELFF.